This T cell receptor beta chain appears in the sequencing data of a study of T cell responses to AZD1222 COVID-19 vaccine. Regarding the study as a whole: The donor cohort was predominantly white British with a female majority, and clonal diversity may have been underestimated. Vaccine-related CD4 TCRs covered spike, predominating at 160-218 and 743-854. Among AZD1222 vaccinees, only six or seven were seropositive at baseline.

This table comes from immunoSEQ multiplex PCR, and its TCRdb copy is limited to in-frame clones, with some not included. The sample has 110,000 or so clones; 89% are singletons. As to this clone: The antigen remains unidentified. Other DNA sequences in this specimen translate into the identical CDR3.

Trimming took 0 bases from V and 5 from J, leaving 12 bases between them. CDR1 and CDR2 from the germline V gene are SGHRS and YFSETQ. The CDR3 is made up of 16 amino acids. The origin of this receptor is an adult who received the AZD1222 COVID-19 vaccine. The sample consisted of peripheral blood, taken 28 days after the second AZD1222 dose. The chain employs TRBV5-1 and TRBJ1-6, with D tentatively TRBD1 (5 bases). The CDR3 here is CASSLAGPENNSPLHF. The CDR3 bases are TGCGCCAGCAGCTTGGCAGGGCCCGAAAATAATTCACCCCTCCACTTT.